Presented here are 18 T cell receptor beta chains from one specimen sequenced in a study of cytomegalovirus exposure and HLA in healthy donors. The PCR used 60 Vbeta and 13 Jbeta primers. Profiling relied on immunoSEQ multiplex PCR, and the TCRdb table lists in-frame clones only, not all of them. The data hold about 35,000 clones, with roughly 80% observed a single time. What was sequenced was PBMCs. All receptors come from a male donor in good health and CMV-seronegative.

The CDR3 DNA sequence: TGTGCCAGCAGCGAACCAGGGTTCTGGGGCTCCTACGAGCAGTACTTC. Its protein is CASSEPGFWGSYEQYF. This chain links TRBV5-6 with TRBJ2-7; the D gene is possibly TRBD1 (5 bases). Trimming shortened V by 4 bases and J by 0 bases, and 17 bases separated the two germline ends. Germline values: CDR1 SGHDT, CDR2 YYEEEE. The CDR3 contains 16 residues.

The chain joins TRBV28 to TRBJ1-1; 9 bases match TRBD1. V lost 7 bases to trimming and J lost 7 bases; unmatched junction nucleotides: 10. The CDR3 has 14 amino acids. Germline assignment: CDR1 MDHEN and CDR2 SYDVKM. CDR3 coding DNA: TGTGCCAGCAACCCATGGGGACAGGGAGTTGAAGCTTTCTTT. Translating it yields CASNPWGQGVEAFF.

The genes are TRBV7-8 and TRBJ2-7, with TRBD1 matching over 7 bases. The trim removed 1 base at V and 9 bases at J, leaving 3 bases unmatched. Germline assignment: CDR1 SGHVS and CDR2 FQNEAQ. The CDR3 spans 12 residues. CDR3 sequence: CASSLGGDRQYF. The DNA of the CDR3 is TGTGCCAGCAGCTTAGGTGGGGACAGGCAGTACTTC.

The table lists this clone with a count of one. The chain joins TRBV10-2 to TRBJ2-3, with D possibly matching TRBD1 (5 bases). The CDR3 has 14 amino acids. The germline gives CDR1 WSHSY, CDR2 SAAADI. V lost 3 bases and J 0 bases, leaving 7 bases between the germline ends. The CDR3 DNA sequence: TGCGCCAGCAGTGAAGGGGCTAGCACAGATACGCAGTATTTT. Translation gives CASSEGASTDTQYF.

V usage is TRBV27 and J usage is TRBJ2-7; 8 nucleotides line up with TRBD2. Looked up from germline, CDR1 is MNHEY and CDR2 is SMNVEV (reference sequence). The junction had 9 bases not matched to a gene; V was cut back by 5 bases and J by 0 bases. The CDR3 has 16 residues. The CDR3 reads CASSRERGSSSYEQYF. DNA of the CDR3: TGTGCCAGCAGTCGAGAGCGGGGGTCGAGCTCCTACGAGCAGTACTTC.

This clone appeared a few times. The chain recombines TRBV6-1 with TRBJ1-4; no reliable D call. The CDR3 consists of 13 residues. The V gene's germline CDR1 is MNHNS and CDR2 SASEGT. Trimming removed 4 bases at V and 5 bases at J, with 8 bases between. CDR3 in DNA: TGTGCCAGCAGTGCCGATGCGAATGAAAAACTGTTTTTT. Translation: CASSADANEKLFF.

The sample holds one count of this clone. V gene TRBV5-4 combines with J gene TRBJ1-1; no clear D gene. Per germline, CDR1 SGHNT and CDR2 YYREEE (reference sequence). CDR3 size: 11 residues. V lost 2 bases and J lost 8, with 7 bases in between. The CDR3 loop reads CASSFREEAFF. The CDR3 DNA follows: TGTGCCAGCAGCTTCCGGGAAGAAGCTTTCTTT.

This chain joins TRBV19 and TRBJ2-7, with TRBD1 matching 8 bases. This CDR3 is 13 amino acids long. V was pared by 6 bases and J by 3 bases, with 4 bases of the junction left unmatched. Per the germline V gene, CDR1 is LNHDA and CDR2 is SQIVND (reference sequence). CDR3 nucleotide sequence: TGTGCCAGTAGCAATACAGGGGGCTACGAGCAGTACTTC. Protein product: CASSNTGGYEQYF.

The CDR3 protein is CASSSTGSGNTIYF. CDR3 bases: TGTGCCAGCAGCTCGACGGGGAGTGGAAACACCATATATTTT. This rearrangement joins TRBV5-4 to TRBJ1-3; D remains unclear. V gave up 3 bases and J gave up 3 bases, with 10 bases separating them. The CDR3 totals 14 residues. Germline values: CDR1 SGHNT, CDR2 YYREEE (reference sequence).

The chain uses TRBV4-1 and TRBJ1-2; no reliable D call. V was pared by 3 bases and J by 2 bases, with 16 bases between. Germline lookup yields CDR1 MGHRA and CDR2 YSYEKL. This CDR3 spans 16 amino acids. The CDR3, as DNA: TGCGCCAGCAGCCAGGCACCGTTACAGAGCAACTATGGCTACACCTTC. Encoded protein: CASSQAPLQSNYGYTF.

The rearrangement links TRBV6-5 to TRBJ1-2; no firm D call. Per germline, CDR1 MNHEY and CDR2 SVGAGI. Trimming took off 0 bases at V and 4 bases at J, with 6 bases between the two ends. CDR3 length equals 13 residues. The CDR3 nucleotides are TGTGCCAGCAGTTACTCATCCTCCTATGGCTACACCTTC. Translating gives CASSYSSSYGYTF.

The chain combines TRBV6-5 with TRBJ1-2; D possibly corresponds to TRBD1 (6 bases). This CDR3 has 15 residues. Germline loops: CDR1 MNHEY, CDR2 SVGAGI. Between the trimmed V and J ends, which lost 2 bases and 2 bases, there was a span of 12 bases. CDR3 sequence reads: CASSYGGGANYGYTF. The CDR3 DNA reads as TGTGCCAGCAGTTACGGTGGGGGGGCGAACTATGGCTACACCTTC.

This clone was seen a single time. This chain's CDR3 is CASSPQGTVNTEAFF. The CDR3, as DNA: TGTGCCAGCAGCCCCCAGGGGACAGTGAACACTGAAGCTTTCTTT. This chain uses TRBV7-9 with TRBJ1-1; TRBD1 matches at 7 bases. This CDR3 has 15 amino acids. Germline CDR1 is SEHNR and CDR2 is FQNEAQ (reference sequence). The V segment lost 5 bases and the J segment 0 bases; nucleotides outside the gene matches: 6.

The genes are TRBV20-1 and TRBJ2-1, with D possibly matching TRBD2 (5 bases). Trimming took off 1 base at V and 10 bases at J, with 8 bases between the two ends. The V gene's germline CDR1 is DFQATT and CDR2 SNEGSKA (reference sequence). The CDR3 covers 11 residues. The CDR3 coding sequence is TGCAGTGCTAGAGGGACTGACGAGCAGTTCTTC. Translation gives CSARGTDEQFF.

The rearrangement joins TRBV6-5 to TRBJ1-1; TRBD1 matches 9 bases. The germline V gene has CDR1 MNHEY and CDR2 SVGAGI. V lost 6 bases to trimming and J lost 4 bases; unmatched junction nucleotides: 6. CDR3 length: 14 residues. CDR3 nucleotides: TGTGCCAGCAGATCGGGACAGGGCGGCACTGAAGCTTTCTTT. Translated: CASRSGQGGTEAFF.

V and J are TRBV30 and TRBJ2-1; 7 bases match TRBD2. Germline V gene lookup returns CDR1 GTSNPN and CDR2 SVGIG (reference sequence). The CDR3 sequence is 15 residues long. With 1 base clipped from V and 4 bases from J, the junction kept 7 bases outside the gene matches. The CDR3 loop is CAWSASLAAYNEQFF. CDR3 sequence (DNA): TGTGCCTGGAGTGCTAGCCTAGCGGCATACAATGAGCAGTTCTTC.

This chain links TRBV19 with TRBJ2-3; D is uncertain. The CDR3 spans 13 residues. Germline V lookup: CDR1 LNHDA, CDR2 SQIVND (reference sequence). With 4 bases removed from V and 1 base from J, the gap between germline ends came to 6 bases. The CDR3 sequence is CASSKQGTDTQYF. CDR3 nucleotide sequence: TGTGCCAGTAGTAAGCAGGGCACAGATACGCAGTATTTT.

The CDR3 nucleotides read TGTGCCAGCAGCCCCTCAGGGGGGAGGTGGACTGAAGCTTTCTTT. It codes for CASSPSGGRWTEAFF. This chain joins TRBV6-5 and TRBJ1-1; 7 bases agree with TRBD1. This CDR3 is built from 15 residues. V lost 6 bases and J lost 5; bases outside the gene matches: 12. The V gene's germline CDR1 is MNHEY and CDR2 SVGAGI.